These 25 T cell receptor beta chains were sequenced from one sample in a study of blood T cell repertoires in COVID-19. Sequenced by immunoSEQ multiplex PCR; TCRdb stores in-frame clones only, minus some. Seen here are 150,000 to 200,000 clones, approximately 89% observed once, and the top ten hold approximately 4%. The sequenced material came from peripheral blood. The receptors here all came from a young woman with acute or convalescent COVID-19.

This clone showed up many times. The gene calls are TRBV11-3 and TRBJ2-7; D gene unclear. Germline V gene lookup returns CDR1 SGHNT and CDR2 YENEEA. V lost 1 base, J lost 5 bases, and 18 bases lay in between. The CDR3 runs to 16 residues. The CDR3 spells CASSLGFTGPTDEQYF. In DNA form, the CDR3 reads TGTGCCAGCAGCTTAGGATTTACTGGTCCTACAGACGAGCAGTACTTC.

V and J are TRBV7-6 and TRBJ2-7, with D possibly being TRBD2 (5 bases). V was clipped by 0 bases and J by 6 bases, with 18 bases between them. Germline loops: CDR1 SGHVS, CDR2 FNYEAQ. The CDR3 runs to 16 residues. In DNA, the CDR3 is TGTGCCAGCAGCTTAGCCCCATTGGGTACGGGGTCCGAGCAGTACTTC. The encoded protein is CASSLAPLGTGSEQYF.

This chain connects TRBV7-9 to TRBJ1-2; D ambiguous. The V end was cut by 4 bases, the J end by 2 bases, with 11 bases between. The CDR3 runs 14 residues. CDR1 and CDR2 from the germline V gene are SEHNR and FQNEAQ (reference sequence). CDR3 protein: CASSSNDGNYGYTF. The CDR3, as DNA: TGTGCCAGCAGCTCTAATGACGGGAACTATGGCTACACCTTC.

This clone was observed a handful of times. This chain joins TRBV5-6 and TRBJ2-2, with 9 nucleotides matching TRBD2. The CDR3 covers 15 residues. The germline gives CDR1 SGHDT, CDR2 YYEEEE. Trimming took 4 bases from V and 3 from J; bases not matched to a gene: 4. CDR3 nucleotide sequence: TGTGCCAGCAGCCTGGGACTAGCCTACACCGGGGAGCTGTTTTTT. Translating it yields CASSLGLAYTGELFF.

The CDR3 region is CASSSPVTAGGENIQYF. CDR3 bases: TGTGCCAGCAGCTCCCCCGTGACAGCGGGAGGGGAAAACATTCAGTACTTC. The rearrangement uses TRBV7-2 and TRBJ2-4; TRBD2 agrees at 10 bases. The germline gives CDR1 SGHTA, CDR2 FQGNSA. The V segment lost 4 bases and the J segment 5 bases; nucleotides outside the gene matches: 11. CDR3 length equals 17 residues.

The chain combines TRBV29-1 with TRBJ2-7; 8 nucleotides align to TRBD1. The V and J ends lost 7 bases and 6 bases, in that order; junction bases with no gene match: 5. CDR3 length: 11 amino acids. Germline CDR1 SQVTM, CDR2 ANQGSEA. CDR3 nucleotide sequence: TGCAGCGGGATAACAGGGGGCGAGCAGTACTTC. Translation gives CSGITGGEQYF.

This clone showed up just once. The J gene is TRBJ2-4, the V gene TRBV7-2; D possibly corresponds to TRBD2 (6 bases). CDR3 length: 15 amino acids. Germline V gene sequence: CDR1 SGHTA, CDR2 FQGNSA. The CDR3 is CATNPGGSGFNIQYF. The CDR3 region has the DNA TGTGCGACCAACCCTGGGGGGAGCGGGTTTAACATTCAGTACTTC.

The chain employs TRBV5-4 and TRBJ2-7; perhaps TRBD2 as D (6 bases). Germline values: CDR1 SGHNT, CDR2 YYREEE (reference sequence). Trimming pared 4 bases from V and 6 bases from J, leaving 14 bases between. CDR3 length equals 13 residues. CDR3 bases: TGTGCCAGCAGCCGAGGCGGGATAGGCGAGCAGTACTTC. Amino acids: CASSRGGIGEQYF.

The chain couples TRBV5-1 to TRBJ2-1, with TRBD1 as a possible D gene (6 bases). Germline V gene sequence: CDR1 SGHRS, CDR2 YFSETQ. This CDR3 is 12 amino acids long. Trimming left V 4 bases short and J 9 bases short, with 11 bases between. Written as DNA, the CDR3 is TGCGCCAGCAGCATAACGACAGGTGAGCAGTTCTTC. Translation: CASSITTGEQFF.

In DNA form, the CDR3 reads TGTGCCTGGACGGGGAGTTACCAAGAGACCCAGTACTTC. Its protein is CAWTGSYQETQYF. J is TRBJ2-5 and V is TRBV30; the D gene is possibly TRBD2 (5 bases). Germline V lookup: CDR1 GTSNPN, CDR2 SVGIG (reference sequence). The CDR3 spans 13 residues. V lost 4 bases to trimming and J lost 0 bases, with 9 bases between them.

In regard to this clone: One end of the junction fails to match germline, which may point to a read error. The V call is TRBV14, the J call TRBJ2-7; unclear D gene. Germline CDR1 reads SGHDN; CDR2 reads FVKESK. CDR3 length equals 11 residues. CDR3 in amino acids: CASSQGYGQYF. CDR3 nucleotides: TGTGCCAGCAGCCAAGGTTACGGGCAGTACTTC.

The chain employs TRBV20-1 and TRBJ2-7; D gene ambiguous. CDR1 is DFQATT, CDR2 SNEGSKA, per germline (reference sequence). Trimming left V 4 bases short and J 0 bases short, with 4 bases between. The CDR3 is 11 residues long. For the CDR3, the DNA is TGCAGTGCTACCCTCTCCTACGAGCAGTACTTC. Translating it yields CSATLSYEQYF.

J is TRBJ1-2 and V is TRBV28; TRBD1 agrees at 7 bases. V was pared by 6 bases and J by 3 bases, with 4 bases of the junction left unmatched. Germline CDR1 is MDHEN and CDR2 is SYDVKM. This CDR3 is built from 13 residues. The CDR3 sequence is CASRTTGHYGYTF. CDR3 sequence (DNA): TGTGCCAGCAGAACGACAGGGCACTATGGCTACACCTTC.

This chain links TRBV9 with TRBJ2-4, with 9 bases lining up with TRBD1. J was trimmed by 9 bases and V by 6 bases; bases with no gene match: 7. The CDR3 covers 13 residues. The V gene's germline CDR1 is SGDLS and CDR2 YYNGEE. Written as DNA, the CDR3 is TGTGCCAGCACCGGGACAGGGAGGGGCATTCAGTACTTC. Translating it yields CASTGTGRGIQYF.

V usage is TRBV7-9 and J usage is TRBJ2-2; 13 nucleotides align to TRBD2. Germline V lookup: CDR1 SEHNR, CDR2 FQNEAQ (reference sequence). There are 19 residues in the CDR3. Losses at the gene ends were 5 bases for V and 1 base for J; bases not matched to a gene: 10. The CDR3 loop reads CASSRRGLAGVLNTGELFF. CDR3 sequence (DNA): TGTGCCAGCAGCCGCCGCGGACTAGCGGGAGTCCTGAACACCGGGGAGCTGTTTTTT.

This chain uses TRBV10-3 with TRBJ1-4; D may be TRBD1 (5 bases). CDR1 is ENHRY, CDR2 SYGVKD, per germline. Trimming cost V 2 bases and J 4 bases, with 11 bases left between them. The CDR3 has 15 amino acids. Here the CDR3 DNA reads TGTGCCATCAGTGAGACATCAAGGGGTAATGAAAAACTGTTTTTT. Its translation: CAISETSRGNEKLFF.

This sequence joins TRBV28 and TRBJ1-2; TRBD1 matches at 10 bases. CDR1 and CDR2 from the germline V gene are MDHEN and SYDVKM. The CDR3 consists of 15 residues. Trimming removed 3 bases from V and 7 bases from J; junction bases left unmatched: 8. CDR3 region: CASSLVSTGGGGYTF. In DNA, the CDR3 is TGTGCCAGCAGTTTGGTGTCGACAGGGGGCGGTGGCTACACCTTC.

This clone has a handful of counts. The V call is TRBV27, the J call TRBJ1-3; D uncertain. V shed 5 bases and J shed 4 bases, with 6 bases lying between them. Germline values: CDR1 MNHEY, CDR2 SMNVEV (reference sequence). The CDR3 is 12 residues long. CDR3 DNA: TGTGCCAGCAGTGACTTAGGAAACACCATATATTTT. Amino acid sequence: CASSDLGNTIYF.

This rearrangement joins TRBV5-4 to TRBJ2-4; 7 nucleotides agree with TRBD2. The ends lost 10 bases at V and 3 bases at J; junction bases unmatched: 7. Looked up from germline, CDR1 is SGHNT and CDR2 is YYREEE (reference sequence). CDR3 size: 13 residues. The CDR3 here is CAGVERDKNIQYF. The CDR3 region has the DNA TGTGCCGGGGTGGAGCGGGACAAAAACATTCAGTACTTC.

CDR3 sequence: CASSQEGPLYGYTF. Written as DNA, the CDR3 is TGTGCCAGCAGCCAAGAGGGGCCGCTCTATGGCTACACCTTC. The V gene is TRBV3-1 (or the pseudogene TRBV3-2), the J gene TRBJ1-2, with D maybe TRBD1 (5 bases). The CDR3 contains 14 residues. CDR1 and CDR2 (germline): LGHDT, YNNKEL (reference sequence). V shed 0 bases and J shed 4 bases, with 9 bases lying between them.

The chain links TRBV5-8 to TRBJ2-3, with TRBD2 as a possible D gene (5 bases). This CDR3 spans 13 amino acids. CDR1 is SGHTS, CDR2 YDEGEE, per germline. V was pared by 5 bases and J by 2 bases, with 9 bases between. This chain's CDR3 is CASRGRDTDTQYF. The CDR3 DNA reads as TGTGCCAGCAGAGGTCGGGACACAGATACGCAGTATTTT.

This clone was counted between two and nine times. This sequence joins TRBV10-3 and TRBJ2-7, with TRBD1 matching over 7 bases. Germline-derived CDR1 and CDR2 are ENHRY and SYGVKD. The CDR3 runs to 13 residues. V shed 6 bases, J shed 2 bases, and the junction held 4 bases outside the gene matches. CDR3 region: CAIRDRATYEQYF. The CDR3 DNA reads as TGTGCCATCAGAGACAGGGCCACCTACGAGCAGTACTTC.

The rearrangement joins TRBV24-1 to TRBJ2-1; 7 bases are shared with TRBD1. Losses at the gene ends were 8 bases for V and 9 bases for J; bases not matched to a gene: 3. The CDR3 extends over 11 amino acids. The germline V gene encodes CDR1 KGHDR and CDR2 SFDVKD. The CDR3 spells CATNRGPEQFF. As DNA, the CDR3 is TGTGCCACCAACAGGGGTCCTGAGCAGTTCTTC.

As DNA, the CDR3 is TGTGCCAGCAGTTTGGCGGACAGCGTCAGATCTTTCTTT. Translating it yields CASSLADSVRSFF. The chain joins TRBV12-3 or TRBV12-4 to TRBJ1-1; tentative D call: TRBD1 (6 bases). Trimming left V 3 bases short and J 12 bases short, with 17 bases between. The CDR3 loop spans 13 amino acids.

The rearrangement uses TRBV5-1 and TRBJ1-4; tentatively, D is TRBD1 (5 bases). Germline V gives CDR1 SGHRS, CDR2 YFSETQ. This CDR3 contains 14 residues. V shed 0 bases and J shed 4 bases, with 7 bases lying between them. The CDR3 nucleotides are TGCGCCAGCAGCTTGGAGGGGCTTAATGAAAAACTGTTTTTT. It encodes CASSLEGLNEKLFF.